This T cell receptor (beta chain) came from a study of Graves' ophthalmopathy and Graves' hyperthyroidism (dated 2018 in TCRdb). As for the study more broadly: Peripheral blood samples were taken at the time of initial diagnosis, before any treatment was given. To tell Graves' ophthalmopathy apart from Graves' hyperthyroidism, and to predict which patients would progress to ophthalmopathy, the study relied on TCR beta repertoire signatures. In total, approximately 130 blood samples were TCR-sequenced: under 45 ophthalmopathy, roughly 77 hyperthyroidism and about 17 hyperthyroidism-to-ophthalmopathy patients. To explore V-J signatures distinguishing ophthalmopathy from hyperthyroidism, a discovery set of more than 95 patients (about 43 ophthalmopathy, 55 to 60 stable hyperthyroidism) was enrolled. For independent validation, a separate cohort was made up of roughly 19 hyperthyroidism patients plus 17 patients who later progressed from hyperthyroidism to ophthalmopathy. In about six hyperthyroidism patients, the T-cell repertoires found in thyroid tissue were compared with those found in blood. Following sampling, methimazole starting at 30 mg daily was administered to hyperthyroidism patients, and high-dose intravenous methylprednisolone was administered to ophthalmopathy patients. The 100 or so discovery patients were randomly split 7:3 into training and test sets.

The CDR3 holds 15 amino acids from the cysteine to the phenylalanine. Of all the DNA, just the CDR3 is kept, 45 bases in frame from base 1. From V the trimming removes 3 bases and from J it removes 6 bases, while the gene matches leave 7 bases of the junction unaccounted for. The germline V gene (reference sequence) provides CDR1 LNHDA and CDR2 SQIVND. For repertoire sequencing, the TCR beta CDR3 regions were amplified from RNA transcripts. A first-round RT-PCR used HTBI primers with the Qiagen OneStep RT-PCR kit, followed by a second-round multiplex PCR, size selection and purification. The libraries underwent paired-end sequencing with 100 bp reads on an Illumina HiSeq2000. The paper's data handling went like this. SOAPnuke was used for read processing, and reads with adapters, uncalled bases, a mean Phred below 15, or no exact constant-primer or identifier match were discarded. COPE v1.2.5 was used to merge the high-quality paired reads. Each unique nucleotide sequence was defined as a clonotype, and clonotypes were aligned to IMGT TRB V, D and J references with MiTCR v1.1. The analysis was limited to V-J combinations with a frequency above 0.0001, which together covered 99% to 99.2% of the repertoires. A TCR clonal expansion and chaos score per V-J combination was defined as the ratio of F50 clonal expansion to chaos observed in the TCRdist matrix. Features were reduced by Welch's t-statistics and random forest to 10 to 15 V-J combinations, which fed a naive Bayes classifier. The Morisita-Horn index was used to measure how similar the thyroid and blood repertoires were. TCRdb reran the public reads through fastp at Q25 and MiXCR, keeping productive beta chains. Rows are unified per CDR3 protein, each entry keeping the most common DNA and genes. For this entry, the V and J calls and clone size follow TCRdb and not the study's own pipeline. Present in this sample are 150,000 to 200,000 distinct CDR3 sequences, under 45% of which were seen just once. The ten largest make up about 8.2% of the sample.

Ophthalmopathy patients were characterized by moderately to severely active disease, a Clinical Activity Score of at least 3, a NOSPECS grade of at least 4, and a disease duration under 3 months. Patients with other autoimmune diseases, uncontrolled infections, pregnancy or lactation were excluded. Diagnosis was based on clinical symptoms, serum thyroxine, TRAb, thyroid ultrasound and orbital computed tomography. Ficoll-Paque density gradient centrifugation was used to isolate PBMCs from about 9 ml of fresh peripheral blood. Total RNA was extracted using Trizol reagent, and RNA quality was checked on an Agilent 2100 Bioanalyzer. A word on this clonotype: What antigen it recognizes has not been identified. Nothing much larger sits one base from this clone, and base qualities are not available.

Study-level results and caveats: In validation, the model predicted ophthalmopathy progression with about 64% sensitivity and approximately 78% specificity; 12 predicted patients were CT-confirmed with GO in a median of 6.5 months. In cross-validation, the 13-signature model distinguished ophthalmopathy from stable hyperthyroidism with about 88% sensitivity and nearly 82% specificity, and in the test set the corresponding values were approximately 79% and 70%. Sample size was not statistically predetermined, and group allocation was not concealed from the investigators. Most expanded thyroid clonotypes with a frequency above 0.001 also appeared in blood, which suggests that blood repertoires may reflect the immune response in the thyroid.

The sample was peripheral blood. The V and J genes are TRBV19 and TRBJ1-5, with 8 bases matching TRBD1. The sequence was collected from a man aged 25 to 45 with Graves' ophthalmopathy. Donor details come from another sample of the same person, matched by shared clones. For the CDR3, the sequence is CASSMTGDPSQPQHF. The DNA is as follows: TGTGCCAGTAGTATGACAGGGGATCCCAGTCAGCCCCAGCATTTT. When the CDR3 is completed using the reference TRBV19 and TRBJ1-5 genes on either side, the full variable domain is DGGITQSPKYLFRKEGQNVTLSCEQNLNHDAMYWYRQDPGQGLRLIYYSQIVNDFQKGDIAEGYSVSREKKESFPLTVTSAQKNPTAFYLCASSMTGDPSQPQHFGDGTRLSIL.